This is a list of T cell receptor beta chains from one sample in a study of blood T cells in healthy people across ages. MiXCR, run by TCRdb on the 5' RACE reads, gives a single entry per CDR3 protein. The sample holds hundreds of thousands of distinct CDR3 sequences, roughly 26% seen once. Sequencing was performed on blood. The receptors come from a woman older than 75 in good health. CDR3s include the opening cysteine and the closing phenylalanine or tryptophan. The order of the fields is V gene, CDR3 length, clone size, J gene, D gene, CDR3 DNA, CDR3 protein. The D gene is left open where the match is weak. The size of a clone is reported for some rows only, either as once, few or many, or as a class for expanded clones.

v_gene: TRBV12-3/TRBV12-4
len: 15
abundance: many
j_gene: TRBJ1-1
d_gene: .
CDR3nt: TGTGCCAGCAGCCTCCCGAGTACAGGGATTCTGTTGACTTTCTTT
CDR3aa: CASSLPSTGILLTFF

v_gene: TRBV12-3/TRBV12-4
len: 12
abundance: many
j_gene: TRBJ1-2
d_gene: .
CDR3nt: TGTGCGTCGGTTAGGGCTTCCTATGGCTACACCTTC
CDR3aa: CASVRASYGYTF

v_gene: TRBV4-3
len: 17
abundance: once
j_gene: TRBJ1-4
d_gene: TRBD1
CDR3nt: TGCGCCAGCAGCCAAGGCAGGGGGATCGGTACTAATGAAAAACTGTTGTTT
CDR3aa: CASSQGRGIGTNEKLLF

v_gene: TRBV11-2
len: 15
abundance: many
j_gene: TRBJ2-7
d_gene: TRBD1
CDR3nt: TGTGCCAGCAGGCAGGACAGGGTGCAGACCTACGAGCAGTACTTC
CDR3aa: CASRQDRVQTYEQYF

v_gene: TRBV3-1
len: 13
abundance: many
j_gene: TRBJ1-2
d_gene: .
CDR3nt: TGTGCCAGCAGCCAAGTCGGCGGGAATGGCTACACCTTC
CDR3aa: CASSQVGGNGYTF

v_gene: TRBV7-2
len: 13
abundance: .
j_gene: TRBJ1-1
d_gene: .
CDR3nt: TGTGCCAGCAGCTCGTACGGTAATACTGAAGCTTTCTTT
CDR3aa: CASSSYGNTEAFF

v_gene: TRBV30
len: 13
abundance: .
j_gene: TRBJ1-5
d_gene: .
CDR3nt: TGTGCCTGGAGTGTGGGGGGCAATCAGCCCCAGCATTTT
CDR3aa: CAWSVGGNQPQHF

v_gene: TRBV15
len: 15
abundance: few
j_gene: TRBJ1-6
d_gene: .
CDR3nt: TGTGCCACCAGCACAGAGAGCTCCTATAATTCACCCCTCCACTTT
CDR3aa: CATSTESSYNSPLHF

v_gene: TRBV12-3/TRBV12-4
len: 17
abundance: few
j_gene: TRBJ2-1
d_gene: .
CDR3nt: TGTGCCAGCAGTCCCCCGGGGCTGAACTCGTACTACAATGAGCAGTTCTTC
CDR3aa: CASSPPGLNSYYNEQFF

v_gene: TRBV11-3
len: 17
abundance: few
j_gene: TRBJ2-2
d_gene: .
CDR3nt: TGTGCCAGCAGCTTAGAGGTCGGTACGGGAAACACCGGGGAGCTGTTTTTT
CDR3aa: CASSLEVGTGNTGELFF

v_gene: TRBV5-1
len: 16
abundance: many
j_gene: TRBJ2-7
d_gene: .
CDR3nt: TGCGCCAGCGTTAACCCCGGGCCCCGGGTCTCCTACGAGCAGTACTTC
CDR3aa: CASVNPGPRVSYEQYF

v_gene: TRBV28
len: 17
abundance: .
j_gene: TRBJ1-6
d_gene: .
CDR3nt: TGTGCCAGCAGTTTCCTTTCCCGGAGCTCCTATAATTCACCCCTCCACTTT
CDR3aa: CASSFLSRSSYNSPLHF

v_gene: TRBV11-2
len: 14
abundance: many
j_gene: TRBJ2-5
d_gene: TRBD1
CDR3nt: TGTGCCAGGATAAAGAAGGGACAGTTTGAGACCCAGTACTTC
CDR3aa: CARIKKGQFETQYF

v_gene: TRBV9
len: 15
abundance: many
j_gene: TRBJ2-1
d_gene: .
CDR3nt: TGTGCCAGCAGCCAGAACTCGGCCCATTACAATGAGCAGTTCTTC
CDR3aa: CASSQNSAHYNEQFF

v_gene: TRBV4-3
len: 15
abundance: many
j_gene: TRBJ2-1
d_gene: TRBD1
CDR3nt: TGCGCCAGCAGCTTAGACAGGGCTAATGTCAATGAGCAGTTCTTC
CDR3aa: CASSLDRANVNEQFF

v_gene: TRBV4-2
len: 18
abundance: many
j_gene: TRBJ1-2
d_gene: .
CDR3nt: TGTGCCAGCAGCCAAGATAGGGCGGGGCGGTATATTAACTATGGCTACACCTTC
CDR3aa: CASSQDRAGRYINYGYTF

v_gene: TRBV5-1
len: 14
abundance: few
j_gene: TRBJ1-2
d_gene: .
CDR3nt: TGCGCCAGCAGCCAACGGGACATCAACTATGGCTACACCTTC
CDR3aa: CASSQRDINYGYTF

v_gene: TRBV4-3
len: 18
abundance: many
j_gene: TRBJ2-1
d_gene: .
CDR3nt: TGCGCCAGCAGCCAAGATGTGGGCGTAGGAGCTCCCTACAATGAGCAGTTCTTC
CDR3aa: CASSQDVGVGAPYNEQFF